Following are 8 T cell receptor beta chains from one sample sequenced in a study of blood T cell repertoires in COVID-19. Clones were sequenced by immunoSEQ multiplex PCR, and TCRdb holds only the in-frame ones, with some missing. The table has over 80,000 clones, about 86% seen once; the top ten hold roughly 1.2%. Sequenced sample: peripheral blood. Receptors were obtained from an older man with active or convalescent COVID-19.

The chain carries TRBV9 and TRBJ1-1, with 8 nucleotides matching TRBD1. The V and J ends lost 3 bases and 5 bases, in that order; junction bases with no gene match: 6. Per germline, CDR1 SGDLS and CDR2 YYNGEE. This CDR3 is built from 14 residues. DNA of the CDR3: TGTGCCAGCAGCGCAACAGGGGGGAGGACTGAAGCTTTCTTT. Amino acids: CASSATGGRTEAFF. The variable domain in full, completed from reference TRBV9 and TRBJ1-1, reads DSGVTQTPKHLITATGQRVTLRCSPRSGDLSVYWYQQSLDQGLQFLIQYYNGEERAKGNILERFSAQQFPDLHSELNLSSLELGDSALYFCASSATGGRTEAFFGQGTRLTVV.

The genes are TRBV2 and TRBJ1-6; TRBD1 agrees at 9 bases. Germline V gene data show CDR1 as SNHLY and CDR2 as FYNNEI. The CDR3 totals 15 residues. V lost 7 bases and J lost 9; bases outside the gene matches: 10. CDR3 sequence reads: CASIRADRGRSPLHF. DNA of the CDR3: TGTGCCAGCATTAGAGCGGACAGGGGACGTTCACCCCTCCACTTT.

This clone was seen just once. The chain uses TRBV5-1 and TRBJ2-7; weak D call: TRBD2 (5 bases). V lost 0 bases and J lost 2, with 6 bases in between. Looked up from germline, CDR1 is SGHRS and CDR2 is YFSETQ. The CDR3 totals 13 residues. This CDR3 reads CASSLAGTYEQYF. The CDR3 coding sequence is TGCGCCAGCAGCTTGGCGGGGACCTACGAGCAGTACTTC.

The V and J genes are TRBV3-1 (or the pseudogene TRBV3-2) and TRBJ2-3; 7 bases match TRBD1. V dropped 10 bases and J dropped 2; count of bases not matched to a gene: 12. Germline loops: CDR1 LGHDT, CDR2 YNNKEL (reference sequence). This CDR3 comprises 15 residues. CDR3 residues: CATARGGGITDTQYF. The CDR3 nucleotides are TGTGCCACTGCAAGAGGGGGCGGAATCACAGATACGCAGTATTTT.

V and J are TRBV12-5 and TRBJ1-5; 7 nucleotides line up with TRBD1. The CDR3 sequence is 19 residues long. The germline V gene has CDR1 LGHNT and CDR2 FRNRAP. V lost 6 bases and J lost 0; bases outside the gene matches: 17. The CDR3 bases are TGTGCTAGTGGCGCTTCAACAGGGGCCTTTATATATAGCAATCAGCCCCAGCATTTT. Translating gives CASGASTGAFIYSNQPQHF. Variable domain in full (rest from reference TRBV12-5 and TRBJ1-5): DARVTQTPRHKVTEMGQEVTMRCQPILGHNTVFWYRQTMMQGLELLAYFRNRAPLDDSGMPKDRFSAEMPDATLATLKIQPSEPRDSAVYFCASGASTGAFIYSNQPQHFGDGTRLSIL.

The chain carries TRBV7-2 and TRBJ2-3; 10 positions agree with TRBD2. CDR3 length: 15 amino acids. V was clipped by 4 bases and J by 5 bases; unmatched bases: 6. Germline lookup yields CDR1 SGHTA and CDR2 FQGNSA. CDR3 protein: CASSSLAGAEDTQYF. CDR3 in DNA: TGTGCCAGCAGCTCTCTAGCGGGAGCAGAAGATACGCAGTATTTT.

V gene TRBV2 combines with J gene TRBJ2-1, with D possibly being TRBD2 (6 bases). Trimming took off 4 bases at V and 3 bases at J, with 7 bases between the two ends. The germline CDR1 and CDR2 sequences are SNHLY and FYNNEI. The CDR3 covers 13 residues. CDR3 coding DNA: TGTGCCAGCAGTGGTAGCGGCTACAATGAGCAGTTCTTC. This gives the protein CASSGSGYNEQFF.

The CDR3 DNA follows: TGCAGCGTTGATCGCCTAGCGGGAGTCAATGAGCAGTTCTTC. Residues: CSVDRLAGVNEQFF. The rearrangement joins TRBV29-1 to TRBJ2-1, with 10 bases identical to TRBD2. V lost 3 bases and J lost 6; bases outside the gene matches: 5. CDR3 length: 14 residues. CDR1 is SQVTM and CDR2 is ANQGSEA in the germline V gene.